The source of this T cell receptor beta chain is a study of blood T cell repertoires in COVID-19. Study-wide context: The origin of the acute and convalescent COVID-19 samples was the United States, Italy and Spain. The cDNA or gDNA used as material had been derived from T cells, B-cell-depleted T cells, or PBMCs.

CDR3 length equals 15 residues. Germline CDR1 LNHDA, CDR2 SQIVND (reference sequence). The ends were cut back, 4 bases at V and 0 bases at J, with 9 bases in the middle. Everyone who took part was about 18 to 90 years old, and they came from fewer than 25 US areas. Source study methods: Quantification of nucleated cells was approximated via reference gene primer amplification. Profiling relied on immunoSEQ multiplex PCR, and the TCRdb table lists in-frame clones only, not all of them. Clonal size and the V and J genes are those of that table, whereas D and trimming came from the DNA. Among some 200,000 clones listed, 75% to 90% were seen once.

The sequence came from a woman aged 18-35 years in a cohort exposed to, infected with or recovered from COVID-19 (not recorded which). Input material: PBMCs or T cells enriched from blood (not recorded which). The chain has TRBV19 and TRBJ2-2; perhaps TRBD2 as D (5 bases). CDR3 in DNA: TGTGCCAGTAGTAGATATAGCGCGAACACCGGGGAGCTGTTTTTT. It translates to CASSRYSANTGELFF.